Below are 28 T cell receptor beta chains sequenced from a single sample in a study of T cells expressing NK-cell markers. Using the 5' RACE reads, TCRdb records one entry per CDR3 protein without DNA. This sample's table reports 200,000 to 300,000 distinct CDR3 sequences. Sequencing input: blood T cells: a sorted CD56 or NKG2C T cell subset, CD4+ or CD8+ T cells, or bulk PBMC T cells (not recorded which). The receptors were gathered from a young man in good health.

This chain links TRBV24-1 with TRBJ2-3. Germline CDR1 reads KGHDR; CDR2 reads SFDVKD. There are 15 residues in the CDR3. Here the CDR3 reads CATSDFWTTTDTQYF.

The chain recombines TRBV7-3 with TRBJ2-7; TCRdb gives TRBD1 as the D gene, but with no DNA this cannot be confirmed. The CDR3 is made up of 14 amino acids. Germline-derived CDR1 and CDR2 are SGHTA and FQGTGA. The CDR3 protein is CASSLSGPLNEQYF.

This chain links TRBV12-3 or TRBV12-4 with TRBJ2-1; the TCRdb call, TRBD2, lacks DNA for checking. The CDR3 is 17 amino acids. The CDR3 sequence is CASSYASGTSGSGEQFF.

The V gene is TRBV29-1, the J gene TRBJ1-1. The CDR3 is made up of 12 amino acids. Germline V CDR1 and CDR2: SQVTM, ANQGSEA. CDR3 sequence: CSGSTANTEAFF.

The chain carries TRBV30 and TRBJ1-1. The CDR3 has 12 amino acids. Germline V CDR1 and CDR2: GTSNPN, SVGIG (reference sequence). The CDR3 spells CAWSVRNTEAFF. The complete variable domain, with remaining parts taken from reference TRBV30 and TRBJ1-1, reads SQTIHQWPATLVQPVGSPLSLECTVEGTSNPNLYWYRQAAGRGLQLLFYSVGIGQISSEVPQNLSASRPQDRQFILSSKKLLLSDSGFYLCAWSVRNTEAFFGQGTRLTVV.

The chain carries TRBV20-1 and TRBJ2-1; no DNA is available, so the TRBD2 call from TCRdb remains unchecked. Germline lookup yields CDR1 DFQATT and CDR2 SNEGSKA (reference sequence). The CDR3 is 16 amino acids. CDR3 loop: CSASHSGRAQNNEQFF.

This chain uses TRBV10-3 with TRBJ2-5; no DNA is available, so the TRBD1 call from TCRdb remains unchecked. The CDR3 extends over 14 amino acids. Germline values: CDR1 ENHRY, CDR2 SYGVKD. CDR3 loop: CATRTTGVKETQYF.

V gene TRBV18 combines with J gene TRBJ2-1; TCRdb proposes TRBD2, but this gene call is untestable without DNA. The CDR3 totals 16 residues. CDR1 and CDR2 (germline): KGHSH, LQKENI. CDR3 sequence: CASSPGAGLTYNEQFF. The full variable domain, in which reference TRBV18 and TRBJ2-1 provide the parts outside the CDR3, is NAGVMQNPRHLVRRRGQEARLRCSPMKGHSHVYWYRQLPEEGLKFMVYLQKENIIDESGMPKERFSAEFPKEGPSILRIQQVVRGDSAAYFCASSPGAGLTYNEQFFGPGTRLTVL.

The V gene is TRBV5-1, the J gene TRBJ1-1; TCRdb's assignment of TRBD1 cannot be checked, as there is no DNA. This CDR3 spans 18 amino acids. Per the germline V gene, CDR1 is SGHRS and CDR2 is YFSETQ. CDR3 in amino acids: CASSLPRDRGSQNTEAFF.

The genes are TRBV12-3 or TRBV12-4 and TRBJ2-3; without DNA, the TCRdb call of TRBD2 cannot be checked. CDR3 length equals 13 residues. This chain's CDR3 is CASSRPAGGPVYF.

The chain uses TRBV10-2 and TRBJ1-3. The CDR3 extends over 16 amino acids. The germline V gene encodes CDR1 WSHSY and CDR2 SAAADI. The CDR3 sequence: CASSESSSYSGNTIYF.

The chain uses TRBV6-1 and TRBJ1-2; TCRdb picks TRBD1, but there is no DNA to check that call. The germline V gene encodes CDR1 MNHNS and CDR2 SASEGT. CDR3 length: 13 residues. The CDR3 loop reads CASTTDRDLGYTF.

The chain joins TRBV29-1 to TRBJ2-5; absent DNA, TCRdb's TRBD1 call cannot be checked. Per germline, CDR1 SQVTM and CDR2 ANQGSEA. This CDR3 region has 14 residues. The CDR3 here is CSDKGVGYQETQYF.

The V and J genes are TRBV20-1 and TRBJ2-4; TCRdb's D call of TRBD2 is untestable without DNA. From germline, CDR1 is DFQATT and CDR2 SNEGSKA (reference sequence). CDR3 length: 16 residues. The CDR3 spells CSARGTSGRAKNIQYF.

The CDR3 reads CSARAGQGPYEQYF. The gene calls are TRBV29-1 and TRBJ2-7; with no DNA, the TCRdb D assignment of TRBD1 cannot be verified. CDR3 size: 14 residues. Germline V CDR1 and CDR2: SQVTM, ANQGSEA.

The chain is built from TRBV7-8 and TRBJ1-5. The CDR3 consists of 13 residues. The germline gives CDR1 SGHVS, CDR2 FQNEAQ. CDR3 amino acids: CASSLAGYQPQHF.

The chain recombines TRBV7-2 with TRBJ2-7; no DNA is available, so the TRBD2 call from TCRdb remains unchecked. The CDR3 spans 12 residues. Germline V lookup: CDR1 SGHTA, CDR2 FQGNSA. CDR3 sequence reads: CASSQRGYEQYF.

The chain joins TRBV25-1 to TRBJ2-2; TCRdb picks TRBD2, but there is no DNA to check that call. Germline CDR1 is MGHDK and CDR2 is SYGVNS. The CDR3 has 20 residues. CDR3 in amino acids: CASTNRAGKAGAINTGELFF.

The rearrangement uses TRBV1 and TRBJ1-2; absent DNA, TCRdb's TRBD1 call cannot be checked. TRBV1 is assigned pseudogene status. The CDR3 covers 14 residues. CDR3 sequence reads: CTSSPPGIAYGYTF.

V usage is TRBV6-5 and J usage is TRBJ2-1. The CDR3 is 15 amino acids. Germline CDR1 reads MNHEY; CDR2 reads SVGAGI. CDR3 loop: CASSYRLTPYNEQFF.

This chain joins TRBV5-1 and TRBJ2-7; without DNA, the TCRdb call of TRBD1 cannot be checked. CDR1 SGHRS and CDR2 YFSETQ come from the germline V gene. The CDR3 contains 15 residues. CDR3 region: CASSRDAGGSYEQYF.

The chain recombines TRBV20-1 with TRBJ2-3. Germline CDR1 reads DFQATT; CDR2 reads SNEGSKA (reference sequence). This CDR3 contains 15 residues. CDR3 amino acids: CSARDIRANTDTQYF.

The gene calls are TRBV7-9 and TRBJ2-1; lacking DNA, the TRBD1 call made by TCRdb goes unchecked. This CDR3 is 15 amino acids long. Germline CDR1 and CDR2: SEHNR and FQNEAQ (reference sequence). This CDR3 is CASSFGPGVVNEQFF.

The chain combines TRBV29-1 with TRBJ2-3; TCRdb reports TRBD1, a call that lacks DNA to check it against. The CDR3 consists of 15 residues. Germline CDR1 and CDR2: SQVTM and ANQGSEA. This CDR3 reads CSASTGTGGTDTQYF.

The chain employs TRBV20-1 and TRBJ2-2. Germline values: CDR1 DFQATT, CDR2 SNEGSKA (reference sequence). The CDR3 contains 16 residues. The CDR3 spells CSARDPSLLNTGELFF.

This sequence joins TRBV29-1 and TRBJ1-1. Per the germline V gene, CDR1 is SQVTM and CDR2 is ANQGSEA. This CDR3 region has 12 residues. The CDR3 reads CSVGRMNTEAFF.

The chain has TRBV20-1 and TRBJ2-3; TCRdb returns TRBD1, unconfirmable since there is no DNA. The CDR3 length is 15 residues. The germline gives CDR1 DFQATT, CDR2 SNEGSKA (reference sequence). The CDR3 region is CSARIQGPFTDTQYF.

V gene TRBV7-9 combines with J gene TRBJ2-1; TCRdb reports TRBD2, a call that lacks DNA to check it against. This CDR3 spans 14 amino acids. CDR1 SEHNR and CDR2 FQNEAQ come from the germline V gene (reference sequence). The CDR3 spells CASSTTRRDNEQFF.